These T cell receptor beta chains were read from a single sample in a study of cytomegalovirus exposure and HLA in healthy donors. Some clones are missing from TCRdb's copy, which holds only in-frame ones; the method was immunoSEQ multiplex PCR. The table records more than 85,000 clones, over 60% of them present only once. The source material was PBMCs. The receptors stem from a female donor in good health and CMV-seronegative. The CDR3 runs from the conserved cysteine through the conserved F or W. D genes are given only for firm matches.

d_gene	v_gene	j_gene	CDR3nt	CDR3aa
TRBD1	TRBV5-1	TRBJ1-3	TGCGCCAGCAGCTTGCTGACAGGGGGAAACACCATATATTTT	CASSLLTGGNTIYF
TRBD2	TRBV7-2	TRBJ2-7	TGTGCCAGCAGCTTAGGTCGAGCGGGAGTCTACGAGCAGTACTTC	CASSLGRAGVYEQYF
-	TRBV5-6	TRBJ2-7	TGTGCCAGCAGCTTATGGGAGACCCACGAGCAGTACTTC	CASSLWETHEQYF
TRBD2	TRBV5-1	TRBJ2-5	TGCGCCAGCAGCTTGGGTGGTAGCGGGGCACATCAAGAGACCCAGTACTTC	CASSLGGSGAHQETQYF
TRBD2	TRBV29-1	TRBJ2-7	TGCAGCGTCTCACTAGCGGGGGGAACCTACGAGCAGTACTTC	CSVSLAGGTYEQYF
-	TRBV7-8	TRBJ2-7	TGTGCCAGCAGCGCAGGGTTCGATGAGCAGTACTTC	CASSAGFDEQYF
-	TRBV5-1	TRBJ2-2	TGCGCCAGCAGCTTGTGGGGCGACACCGGGGAGCTGTTTTTT	CASSLWGDTGELFF
TRBD2	TRBV27	TRBJ2-2	TGTGCCAGCAGTCCCGGACTAGCGGGAGGAGGGGACACCGGGGAGCTGTTTTTT	CASSPGLAGGGDTGELFF
-	TRBV2	TRBJ1-2	TGTGCCAGCATAAGCGCCAGGGAAGCTAACTATGGCTACACCTTC	CASISAREANYGYTF
TRBD1	TRBV11-2	TRBJ1-2	TGTGCCAGCAGCTTCAGGGGGAACTATGGCTACACCTTC	CASSFRGNYGYTF
TRBD2	TRBV6-1	TRBJ2-1	TGTGCCAGCAGCTCCCGCGGGGGTATCAACAATGAGCAGTTCTTC	CASSSRGGINNEQFF
-	TRBV7-7	TRBJ2-2	TGTGCTAGCAGCTTAGAGGGGTTTTCCCGGTCGAACACCGGGGAGCTGTTTTTT	CASSLEGFSRSNTGELFF
TRBD1	TRBV23-1	TRBJ1-2	TGCGCCAGCAGTCAATTGACAGGGGGCGGCTACACCTTC	CASSQLTGGGYTF
TRBD1	TRBV18	TRBJ1-6	TGTGCCAGCTCATCCCAGACAGGGTCGGGTAATTCACCCCTCCACTTT	CASSSQTGSGNSPLHF
-	TRBV15	TRBJ2-7	TGTGCCACCAGCAGAGGGAAGGGGACAACTTACGAGCAGTACTTC	CATSRGKGTTYEQYF
TRBD1	TRBV5-1	TRBJ2-7	TGCGCCAGCAGCTTGGGTGGGACAGGGAACTCCTACGAGCAGTACTTC	CASSLGGTGNSYEQYF
-	TRBV27	TRBJ1-5	TGTGCCAGCACCCTTTACGCGGGAAGCAATCAGCCCCAGCATTTT	CASTLYAGSNQPQHF